The rows below give T cell receptor beta chains drawn from one sample of a study of shared clonotypes between healthy human individuals. Some clones are missing from TCRdb's copy, which holds only in-frame ones; the method was immunoSEQ multiplex PCR. The sample yields about 520,000 clones, 95% to 96% seen once. The sample was naive CD4+ T cells sorted from blood. The receptor source for this set is a woman between 25 and 40 years old in good health. The CDR3 runs from the conserved cysteine through the conserved F or W. A D gene is named only where the DNA matches it firmly. Rows may omit the clone size; those that give it use once, few, many or a size class.

v_call	d_call	j_call	clone_size	cdr3_aa	cdr3_nt
TRBV5-4	-	TRBJ1-2	few	CASSLGGPPDYGYTF	TGTGCCAGCAGCCTGGGCGGGCCACCAGACTATGGCTACACCTTC
TRBV4-1	TRBD1	TRBJ2-2	-	CASSLMPGQGSGELFF	TGCGCCAGCAGCCTCATGCCGGGACAGGGCTCCGGGGAGCTGTTTTTT
TRBV9	-	TRBJ2-4	-	CASSVGPIGRGPENIQYF	TGTGCCAGCAGCGTAGGCCCCATTGGGCGGGGCCCCGAAAACATTCAGTACTTC
TRBV11-2	-	TRBJ1-3	-	CASSLSAASGNTIYF	TGTGCCAGCAGCTTGAGCGCCGCCTCTGGAAACACCATATATTTT
TRBV7-2	TRBD1	TRBJ2-1	-	CASSPRVSLGQYNEQFF	TGTGCCAGCAGCCCTAGGGTTTCTTTGGGACAGTACAATGAGCAGTTCTTC
TRBV19	TRBD1	TRBJ1-5	-	CASNQDRGVQPQHF	TGTGCCAGTAATCAGGACAGGGGAGTCCAGCCCCAGCATTTT
TRBV18	TRBD1	TRBJ2-6	-	CASSPTGIDSGANVLTF	TGTGCCAGCTCACCGACAGGGATAGATTCTGGGGCCAACGTCCTGACTTTC
TRBV6-4	-	TRBJ1-2	-	CASSDGKGGSDGYTF	TGTGCCAGCAGTGACGGGAAAGGGGGATCTGATGGCTACACCTTC
TRBV4-1	-	TRBJ2-7	-	CASSPVEGDYEQYF	TGCGCCAGCAGCCCCGTTGAGGGAGACTACGAGCAGTACTTC
TRBV18	TRBD2	TRBJ2-7	-	CASSPVTSGSSHEQYF	TGTGCCAGCTCACCAGTTACTAGCGGGAGCTCCCACGAGCAGTACTTC
TRBV11-2	-	TRBJ2-5	-	CASSSTLRGGGETQYF	TGTGCCAGCAGCTCCACCCTCAGGGGAGGAGGGGAGACCCAGTACTTC
TRBV5-1	TRBD1	TRBJ2-7	-	CASSFGQGASEQYF	TGCGCCAGCAGCTTCGGGCAGGGGGCCTCTGAGCAGTACTTC
TRBV9	TRBD2	TRBJ2-7	-	CASSVESGRAVEQYF	TGTGCCAGCAGCGTAGAAAGCGGGAGGGCTGTTGAGCAGTACTTC
TRBV5-4	TRBD1	TRBJ1-6	-	CASSLDTGGDSPLHF	TGTGCCAGCAGCTTGGACACAGGGGGTGATTCACCCCTCCACTTT
TRBV6-1	TRBD2	TRBJ2-7	-	CASESGSPSYEQYF	TGTGCCAGCGAAAGCGGGAGCCCCTCCTACGAGCAGTACTTC
TRBV15	TRBD2	TRBJ2-1	-	CATSRDTASGSNEQFF	TGTGCCACCAGCAGAGATACGGCTAGCGGGAGCAATGAGCAGTTCTTC
TRBV2	-	TRBJ1-1	-	CASSAEINTEAFF	TGTGCCAGCAGTGCCGAGATAAACACTGAAGCTTTCTTT
TRBV18	TRBD2	TRBJ2-7	-	CASSPLGRFGTTLYEQYF	TGTGCCAGCTCACCATTAGGACGCTTCGGGACTACCCTCTACGAGCAGTACTTC
TRBV5-4	TRBD2	TRBJ2-3	-	CASSRGSGSADTQYF	TGTGCCAGCAGCCGAGGGAGCGGGAGTGCAGATACGCAGTATTTT
TRBV9	-	TRBJ1-2	-	CASSLGGEAGTYGYTF	TGTGCCAGCAGCCTTGGTGGGGAGGCGGGTACCTATGGCTACACCTTC
TRBV6-1	TRBD1	TRBJ1-2	-	CASSGPFLLRDRGYGYTF	TGTGCCAGCAGTGGACCCTTTCTGTTAAGGGACAGGGGCTATGGCTACACCTTC
TRBV28	TRBD1	TRBJ2-7	-	CASIPRQGVEQYF	TGTGCCAGCATCCCCAGACAGGGTGTCGAGCAGTACTTC
TRBV11-2	TRBD2	TRBJ2-2	-	CASSLGLAGGPRTGELFF	TGTGCCAGCAGCTTAGGCCTAGCGGGAGGGCCGCGTACCGGGGAGCTGTTTTTT
TRBV2	TRBD2	TRBJ2-2	-	CASTGTSGRNTGELFF	TGTGCCAGCACCGGGACTAGCGGGAGGAACACCGGGGAGCTGTTTTTT
TRBV19	-	TRBJ2-2	-	CASPVPGNGELFF	TGTGCCAGTCCCGTCCCGGGGAACGGGGAGCTGTTTTTT
TRBV6-1	-	TRBJ1-4	-	CASGQGGEKLFF	TGTGCCAGCGGGCAGGGAGGGGAAAAACTGTTTTTT
TRBV7-9	-	TRBJ2-1	once	CASSLVALASYNEQFF	TGTGCCAGCAGCTTAGTAGCGTTAGCGTCATACAATGAGCAGTTCTTC
TRBV6-4	-	TRBJ2-5	once	CASSDSISPLAVFFETQYF	TGTGCCAGCAGTGACTCGATTTCCCCCCTCGCCGTGTTCTTTGAGACCCAGTACTTC
TRBV7-8	-	TRBJ2-1	-	CASRRTSGSYNEQFF	TGTGCCAGCCGCAGGACCTCGGGCTCCTACAATGAGCAGTTCTTC
TRBV29-1	-	TRBJ2-7	-	CSVEHEQGYEQYF	TGCAGCGTTGAGCACGAACAGGGCTACGAGCAGTACTTC
TRBV2	-	TRBJ1-1	-	CASSKDRMNTEAFF	TGTGCCAGCAGTAAAGACAGGATGAACACTGAAGCTTTCTTT
TRBV5-1	-	TRBJ1-4	-	CASSPDGGNEKLFF	TGCGCCAGCAGCCCAGATGGGGGTAATGAAAAACTGTTTTTT
TRBV4-1	-	TRBJ2-3	-	CASSPRIRSGREADTQYF	TGCGCCAGCAGTCCACGGATCCGCTCGGGCAGGGAGGCAGATACGCAGTATTTT
TRBV9	TRBD2	TRBJ2-7	-	CASSVGASGSLTAYEQYF	TGTGCCAGCAGCGTAGGGGCTAGCGGGAGTTTAACGGCCTACGAGCAGTACTTC
TRBV4-1	-	TRBJ1-3	-	CASSQAGLGNTIYF	TGCGCCAGCAGCCAAGCAGGGTTAGGAAACACCATATATTTT
TRBV10-3	-	TRBJ1-5	-	CAISAGDQPQHF	TGTGCCATCAGTGCTGGGGATCAGCCCCAGCATTTT
TRBV19	TRBD2	TRBJ2-1	-	CATGRDRAGHPYNEQFF	TGTGCCACGGGGAGGGATCGGGCCGGGCACCCCTACAATGAGCAGTTCTTC
TRBV7-9	-	TRBJ2-4	-	CASSLGGAGAKNIQYF	TGTGCCAGCAGCTTAGGGGGAGCAGGGGCCAAAAACATTCAGTACTTC
TRBV5-1	-	TRBJ1-4	-	CASSLAPLTSTTNEKLFF	TGCGCCAGCAGCTTGGCTCCCCTAACCTCCACAACTAATGAAAAACTGTTTTTT
TRBV2	-	TRBJ2-7	-	CASRGGRGYEQYF	TGTGCCAGCAGGGGGGGCAGGGGCTACGAGCAGTACTTC
TRBV4-1	-	TRBJ1-4	-	CASSQTRGEKLFF	TGCGCCAGCAGCCAAACCAGAGGTGAAAAACTGTTTTTT
TRBV5-1	TRBD2	TRBJ2-1	-	CASSLARRLAGDNEQFF	TGCGCCAGCAGCTTGGCCCGACGGCTAGCGGGAGACAATGAGCAGTTCTTC
TRBV4-1	TRBD1	TRBJ2-7	-	CASSQHGTASYEQYF	TGCGCCAGCAGCCAACATGGGACAGCGTCCTACGAGCAGTACTTC
TRBV19	-	TRBJ2-7	once	CASSIVGTTSYEQYF	TGTGCCAGTAGTATAGTTGGGACCACCTCCTACGAGCAGTACTTC
TRBV14	TRBD2	TRBJ2-7	-	CASSQMTSDEQYF	TGTGCCAGCAGCCAAATGACTAGCGACGAGCAGTACTTC
TRBV5-5	-	TRBJ1-1	-	CASSLPVMNTEAFF	TGTGCCAGCAGCTTGCCGGTTATGAACACTGAAGCTTTCTTT
TRBV2	-	TRBJ1-5	-	CASRQSFLYPQHF	TGTGCCAGCAGACAGTCTTTTCTTTATCCCCAGCATTTT
TRBV30	TRBD1	TRBJ2-3	-	CAWSNLLTGADTQYF	TGTGCCTGGAGTAACCTCTTGACAGGGGCAGATACGCAGTATTTT
TRBV7-9	-	TRBJ2-3	-	CASSLEGLSGSTDTQYF	TGTGCCAGCAGCTTAGAGGGCCTAAGCGGGAGCACAGATACGCAGTATTTT
TRBV30	-	TRBJ1-1	-	CAWSETPLQLTEAFF	TGTGCCTGGAGTGAAACCCCTTTACAGTTGACTGAAGCTTTCTTT
TRBV18	TRBD1	TRBJ1-2	-	CASSPPGDRVYTF	TGTGCCAGCTCACCACCCGGGGACAGGGTTTACACCTTC
TRBV6-5	-	TRBJ1-1	-	CASSYPDGEAFF	TGTGCCAGCAGTTACCCCGATGGGGAAGCTTTCTTT
TRBV6-6	-	TRBJ2-2	-	CASRHRQATGELFF	TGTGCCAGCAGACACCGACAGGCCACCGGGGAGCTGTTTTTT
TRBV4-2	TRBD2	TRBJ2-5	-	CASSQRGLAEGGETQYF	TGTGCCAGCAGCCAAAGGGGACTAGCGGAAGGCGGAGAGACCCAGTACTTC